This TCR beta chain was profiled in a study of blood T cell repertoires in COVID-19. The wider study: Samples taken during acute and convalescent COVID-19 were collected in the United States, Italy and Spain.

This clone came up once. Profiling relied on immunoSEQ multiplex PCR, and the TCRdb table lists in-frame clones only, not all of them. In the table there are under 20,000 clones, 70% to 90% of which are singletons. Germline loops: CDR1 MNHEY, CDR2 SVGEGT. The V gene end was trimmed by 5 bases and the J gene end by 5 bases; junction bases not matched to a gene: 15. There are 18 residues in the CDR3. The sequenced sample consisted of peripheral blood. The chain is built from TRBV6-2 or TRBV6-3 and TRBJ2-2; 9 bases fit TRBD2. The clonotype comes from a human donor with active COVID-19. The donor label of this sample is uncertain. CDR3 sequence (DNA): TGTGCCAGCAGTGGGATAGCGGGGGCTCTCGCGGGGACCGGGGAGCTGTTTTTT. Translation gives CASSGIAGALAGTGELFF.